This T cell receptor (beta chain) was recovered during a study of control samples from healthy donors and cancer patients. Generated by immunoSEQ multiplex PCR, the TCRdb table keeps only in-frame clones and is missing some. The data show roughly 100,000 clones, about four fifths seen once. Input material: blood. This TCR was recovered from a woman in her 50s in good health.

CDR3: CASSQERADTDTQYF. Written as DNA, the CDR3 is TGCGCCAGCAGCCAAGAAAGGGCTGACACAGATACGCAGTATTTT. The rearrangement joins TRBV4-3 to TRBJ2-3; unclear D gene. The CDR3 loop spans 15 amino acids. V lost 0 bases and J 2 bases, leaving 9 bases between the germline ends. Germline assignment: CDR1 LGHNA and CDR2 YSLEER.